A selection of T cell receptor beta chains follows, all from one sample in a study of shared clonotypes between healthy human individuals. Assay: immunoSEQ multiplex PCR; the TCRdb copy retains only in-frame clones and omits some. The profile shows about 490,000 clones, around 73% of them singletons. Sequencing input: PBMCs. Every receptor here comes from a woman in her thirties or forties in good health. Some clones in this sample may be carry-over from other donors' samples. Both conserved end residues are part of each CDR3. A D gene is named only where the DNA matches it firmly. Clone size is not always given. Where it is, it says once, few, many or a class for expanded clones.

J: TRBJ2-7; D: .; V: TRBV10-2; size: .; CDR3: CASSESPGSGYEQYF; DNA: TGCGCCAGCAGTGAGTCCCCAGGGTCAGGATACGAGCAGTACTTC
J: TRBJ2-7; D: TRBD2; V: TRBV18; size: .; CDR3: CASSPSGRAPYEQYF; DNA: TGTGCCAGCTCACCAAGCGGGAGGGCCCCCTACGAGCAGTACTTC
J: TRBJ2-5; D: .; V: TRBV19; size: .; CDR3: CASSSTGWETQYF; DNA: TGTGCCAGTAGTTCCACAGGTTGGGAGACCCAGTACTTC
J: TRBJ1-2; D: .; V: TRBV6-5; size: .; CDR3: CASSYVGGSSYGYTF; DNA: TGTGCCAGCAGTTACGTTGGGGGGTCGAGTTATGGCTACACCTTC
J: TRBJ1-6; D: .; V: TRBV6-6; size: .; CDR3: CASSYAGLDNSPLHF; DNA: TGTGCCAGCAGTTATGCGGGGTTGGATAATTCACCCCTCCACTTT
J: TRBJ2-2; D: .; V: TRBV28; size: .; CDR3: CASSPHPSGTTNTGELFF; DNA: TGTGCCAGCAGTCCACACCCCAGTGGGACGACGAACACCGGGGAGCTGTTTTTT
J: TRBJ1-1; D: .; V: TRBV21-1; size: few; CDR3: CASSKRGQGLDEAFF; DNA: TGTGCCAGCAGCAAAAGGGGACAGGGACTCGATGAAGCTTTCTTT
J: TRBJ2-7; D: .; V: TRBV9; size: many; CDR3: CASSVGPGDDYEQYF; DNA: TGTGCCAGCAGCGTAGGGCCGGGGGACGACTACGAGCAGTACTTC
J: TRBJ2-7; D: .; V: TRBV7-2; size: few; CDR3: CASSRGHRASYEQYF; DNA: TGTGCCAGCAGTCGGGGACACAGGGCGTCCTACGAGCAGTACTTC
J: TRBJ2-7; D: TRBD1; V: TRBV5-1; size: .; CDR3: CASSNGDRSSYEQYF; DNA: TGCGCCAGCAGCAATGGGGACAGGAGCTCCTACGAGCAGTACTTC
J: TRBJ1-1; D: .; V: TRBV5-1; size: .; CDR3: CASSLDYMNTEAFF; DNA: TGCGCCAGCAGCTTGGACTACATGAACACTGAAGCTTTCTTT
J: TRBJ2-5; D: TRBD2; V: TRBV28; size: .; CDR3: CASSPLLPGLAGRVGGTQYF; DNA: TGTGCCAGCAGTCCCCTTCTCCCGGGACTAGCGGGACGTGTAGGGGGGACCCAGTACTTC
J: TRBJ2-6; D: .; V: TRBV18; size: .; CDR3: CASSPPGSSGANVLTF; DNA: TGTGCCAGCTCACCACCGGGTAGCTCTGGGGCCAACGTCCTGACTTTC
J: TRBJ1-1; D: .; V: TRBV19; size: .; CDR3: CASSTFRNTEAFF; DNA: TGTGCCAGTAGTACATTCCGGAACACTGAAGCTTTCTTT
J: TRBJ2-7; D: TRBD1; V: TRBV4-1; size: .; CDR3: CASSQKTGGDEQYF; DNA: TGCGCCAGCAGCCAAAAGACAGGGGGTGACGAGCAGTACTTC
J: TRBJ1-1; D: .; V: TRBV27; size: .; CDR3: CASSRQGGTEAFF; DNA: TGTGCCAGCAGTAGGCAGGGTGGCACTGAAGCTTTCTTT
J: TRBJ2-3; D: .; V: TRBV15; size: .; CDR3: CATSRVTGSPDTQYF; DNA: TGTGCCACCAGCAGAGTTACAGGGAGCCCAGATACGCAGTATTTT
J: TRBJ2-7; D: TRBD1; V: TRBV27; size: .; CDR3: CASSLQWTGFYEQYF; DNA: TGTGCCAGCAGTTTACAATGGACAGGATTCTACGAGCAGTACTTC
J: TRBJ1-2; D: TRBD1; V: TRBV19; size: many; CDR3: CASSSGTGLGYTF; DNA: TGTGCCAGTAGTTCTGGGACAGGGCTCGGCTACACCTTC
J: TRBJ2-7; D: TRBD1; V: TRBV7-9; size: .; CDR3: CASSDRTGRIPYEQYF; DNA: TGTGCCAGCAGCGACAGGACAGGGAGGATCCCCTACGAGCAGTACTTC
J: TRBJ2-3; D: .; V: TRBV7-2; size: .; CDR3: CASSLAKGGTDTQYF; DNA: TGTGCCAGCAGCTTAGCGAAGGGGGGAACAGATACGCAGTATTTT
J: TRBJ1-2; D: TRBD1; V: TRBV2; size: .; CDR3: CASSATGGEGSHYGYTF; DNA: TGTGCCAGCAGTGCGACAGGGGGCGAAGGCTCTCACTATGGCTACACCTTC
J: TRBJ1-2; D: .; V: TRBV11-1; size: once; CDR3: CASSLEGSGYTF; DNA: TGTGCCAGCAGCTTAGAGGGGAGCGGCTACACCTTC
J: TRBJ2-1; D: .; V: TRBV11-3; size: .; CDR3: CASSLPGVGNEQFF; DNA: TGTGCCAGCAGCTTACCGGGAGTCGGCAATGAGCAGTTCTTC
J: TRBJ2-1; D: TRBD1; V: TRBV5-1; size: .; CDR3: CASSLPGQEQFF; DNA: TGCGCCAGCAGCCTACCGGGACAGGAGCAGTTCTTC
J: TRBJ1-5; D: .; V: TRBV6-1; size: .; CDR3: CASSLQDYSNQPQHF; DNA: TGTGCCAGCAGTTTACAGGACTATAGCAATCAGCCCCAGCATTTT
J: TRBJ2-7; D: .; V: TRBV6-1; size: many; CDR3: CASSEGITSYEQYF; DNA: TGTGCCAGCAGTGAAGGGATTACCTCCTACGAGCAGTACTTC
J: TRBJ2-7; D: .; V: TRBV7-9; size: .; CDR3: CASSLFPTASYEQYF; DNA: TGTGCCAGCAGCTTATTCCCGACAGCCTCCTACGAGCAGTACTTC